Here is one T cell receptor beta chain with its context. This entry comes from a study of blood T cell repertoires in COVID-19. Background on the study: PBMCs, B-cell-depleted T cells, or T cells provided the cDNA or gDNA that made up the material.

Clones were sequenced by immunoSEQ multiplex PCR, and TCRdb holds only the in-frame ones, with some missing. The table shows fewer than 150,000 clones, with less than 75% occurring only once. The CDR3 is 12 amino acids. V was shortened by 4 bases and J by 12 bases, with 16 bases between the two germline ends. Germline CDR1 is SGHAT and CDR2 is FQNNGV. The sequenced sample consisted of peripheral blood. The TCR was taken from a human donor with acute or convalescent COVID-19. The donor label of this sample is uncertain. The chain is built from TRBV11-2 and TRBJ2-7; tentatively, D is TRBD1 (6 bases). CDR3 amino acids: CASSSGTLNTYV. The CDR3 coding sequence is TGTGCCAGCAGCTCCGGGACACTGAACACGTACGTC.